This entry concerns a single T cell receptor (beta chain). Its specificity is unknown. The sample is drawn from a study of shared clonotypes between healthy human individuals. This was a deep-level run. In the original analysis: Junction-only sequences produced by ImmunoSEQ had no quality scores, so filtering differed. The protocol was immunoSEQ multiplex PCR, while the TCRdb copy is restricted to in-frame clones and leaves out a portion. For V, J and clone size, that table is used; D and trimming come from the DNA. The sample yields over a million clones, under 80% seen once. The CDR3 is made up of 18 amino acids. Germline V lookup: CDR1 LNHNV, CDR2 YYDKDF (reference sequence). V was cut by 3 bases and J by 4 bases, with 21 bases left in between. The split of CD4+ cells yielded CD45RA+ naive and CD45RA-negative memory subsets. Regarding the study as a whole: Sequencing of the sorted subsets was shown by rarefaction to be incomplete despite large depth.

The TCR comes from a young man in good health. The chain recombines TRBV15 with TRBJ2-2; D perhaps matches TRBD2 (5 bases). The sequenced sample consisted of memory CD4+ T cells sorted from blood. The subset denotes: CD45RA-negative fraction. This chain's CDR3 is CATSRKMYGLAGTGELFF. DNA of the CDR3: TGTGCCACCAGCAGGAAGATGTATGGCCTAGCCGGCACCGGGGAGCTGTTTTTT.